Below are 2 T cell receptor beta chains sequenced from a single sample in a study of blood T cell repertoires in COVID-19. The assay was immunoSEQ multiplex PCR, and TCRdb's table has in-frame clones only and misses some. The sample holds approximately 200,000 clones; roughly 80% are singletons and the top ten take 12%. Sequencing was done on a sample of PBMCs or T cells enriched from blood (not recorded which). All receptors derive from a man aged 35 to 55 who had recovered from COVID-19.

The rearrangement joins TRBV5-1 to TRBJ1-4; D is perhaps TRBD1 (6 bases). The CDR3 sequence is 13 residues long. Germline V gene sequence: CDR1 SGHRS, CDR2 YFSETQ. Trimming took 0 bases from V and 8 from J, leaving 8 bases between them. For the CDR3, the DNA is TGCGCCAGCAGCTTGGGGCAGGGGGAAAAACTGTTTTTT. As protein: CASSLGQGEKLFF.

CDR3 in amino acids: CASLAGSSGANVLTF. CDR3 nucleotides: TGTGCCAGCCTGGCGGGAAGCTCTGGGGCCAACGTCCTGACTTTC. The chain combines TRBV7-9 with TRBJ2-6; tentatively, D is TRBD2 (6 bases). This CDR3 region has 15 residues. V gave up 8 bases and J gave up 0 bases, with 11 bases separating them. In germline, CDR1 is SEHNR, CDR2 FQNEAQ (reference sequence).